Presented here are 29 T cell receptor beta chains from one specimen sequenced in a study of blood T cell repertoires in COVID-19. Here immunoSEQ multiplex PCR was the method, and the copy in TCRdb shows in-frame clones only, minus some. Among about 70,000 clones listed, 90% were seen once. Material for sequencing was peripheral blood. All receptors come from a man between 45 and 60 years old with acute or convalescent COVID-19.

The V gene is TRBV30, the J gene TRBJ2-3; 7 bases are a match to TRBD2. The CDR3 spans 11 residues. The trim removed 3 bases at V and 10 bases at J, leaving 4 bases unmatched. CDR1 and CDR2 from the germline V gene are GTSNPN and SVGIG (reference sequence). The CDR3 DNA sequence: TGTGCCTGGAGGTCAGGGAGGGCGCAGTATTTT. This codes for CAWRSGRAQYF.

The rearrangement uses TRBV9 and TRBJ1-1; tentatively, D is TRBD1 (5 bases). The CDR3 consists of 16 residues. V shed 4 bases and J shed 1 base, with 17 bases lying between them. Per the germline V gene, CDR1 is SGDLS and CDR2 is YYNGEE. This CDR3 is CASSPTYGGENTEAFF. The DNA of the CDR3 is TGTGCCAGCAGCCCTACTTATGGGGGGGAGAACACTGAAGCTTTCTTT.

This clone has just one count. CDR3 region: CASSLSDSTEAFF. CDR3 DNA sequence: TGTGCCAGCAGTCTGAGTGACAGCACTGAAGCTTTCTTT. The chain has TRBV28 and TRBJ1-1; weak D call: TRBD1 (5 bases). Per the germline V gene, CDR1 is MDHEN and CDR2 is SYDVKM. Trimming shortened V by 5 bases and J by 4 bases, and 11 bases separated the two germline ends. The CDR3 is made up of 13 amino acids.

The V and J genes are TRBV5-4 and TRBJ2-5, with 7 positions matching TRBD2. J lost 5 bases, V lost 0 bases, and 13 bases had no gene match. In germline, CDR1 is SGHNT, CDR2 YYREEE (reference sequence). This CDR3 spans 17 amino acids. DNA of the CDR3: TGTGCCAGCAGCTTGGGGTCCCCTGGACTAGTAGGGGAGACCCAGTACTTC. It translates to CASSLGSPGLVGETQYF.

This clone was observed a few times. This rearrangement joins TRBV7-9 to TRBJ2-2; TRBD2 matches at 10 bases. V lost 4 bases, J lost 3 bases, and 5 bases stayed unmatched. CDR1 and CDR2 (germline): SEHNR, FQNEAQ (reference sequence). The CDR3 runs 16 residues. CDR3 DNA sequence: TGTGCCAGCAGCTACCCTAGCGGGGGCGACACCGGGGAGCTGTTTTTT. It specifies CASSYPSGGDTGELFF. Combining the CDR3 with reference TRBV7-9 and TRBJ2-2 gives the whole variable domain DTGVSQNPRHKITKRGQNVTFRCDPISEHNRLYWYRQTLGQGPEFLTYFQNEAQLEKSRLLSDRFSAERPKGSFSTLEIQRTEQGDSAMYLCASSYPSGGDTGELFFGEGSRLTVL.

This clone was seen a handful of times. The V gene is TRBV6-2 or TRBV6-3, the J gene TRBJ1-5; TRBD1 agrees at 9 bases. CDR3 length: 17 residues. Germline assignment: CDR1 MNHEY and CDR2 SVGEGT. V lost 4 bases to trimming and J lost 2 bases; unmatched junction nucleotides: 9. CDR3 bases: TGTGCCAGCAGTTCCCCCGGACAGGGGTGGCGCAATCAGCCCCAGCATTTT. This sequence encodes CASSSPGQGWRNQPQHF.

As DNA, the CDR3 is TGTGCCAGCAGTGACAGGGGAGTCGGGGAAGCTTTCTTT. It is translated as CASSDRGVGEAFF. This sequence joins TRBV6-1 and TRBJ1-1; D is perhaps TRBD1 (6 bases). Per the germline V gene, CDR1 is MNHNS and CDR2 is SASEGT. V gave up 3 bases and J gave up 8 bases, with 13 bases separating them. The CDR3 has 13 amino acids.

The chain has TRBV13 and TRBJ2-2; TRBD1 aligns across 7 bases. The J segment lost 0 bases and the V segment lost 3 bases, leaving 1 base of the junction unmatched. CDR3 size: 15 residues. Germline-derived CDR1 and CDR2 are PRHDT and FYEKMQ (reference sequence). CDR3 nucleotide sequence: TGTGCCAGCAGCTTTGGGACAGCGAACACCGGGGAGCTGTTTTTT. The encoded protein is CASSFGTANTGELFF.

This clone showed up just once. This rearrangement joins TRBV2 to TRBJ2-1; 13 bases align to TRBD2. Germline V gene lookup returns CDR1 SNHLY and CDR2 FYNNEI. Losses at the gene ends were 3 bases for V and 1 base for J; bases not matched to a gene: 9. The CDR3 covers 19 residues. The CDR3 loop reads CASSDPRTSGSRSYNEQFF. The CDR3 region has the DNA TGTGCCAGCAGTGACCCAAGGACTAGCGGGAGTAGGTCCTACAATGAGCAGTTCTTC.

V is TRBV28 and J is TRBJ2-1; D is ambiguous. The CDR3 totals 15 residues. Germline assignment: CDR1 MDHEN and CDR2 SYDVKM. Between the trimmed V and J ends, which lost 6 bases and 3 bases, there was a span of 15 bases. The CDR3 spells CASSQLRKIYNEQFF. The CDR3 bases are TGTGCCAGCAGCCAGCTCAGGAAAATCTACAATGAGCAGTTCTTC.

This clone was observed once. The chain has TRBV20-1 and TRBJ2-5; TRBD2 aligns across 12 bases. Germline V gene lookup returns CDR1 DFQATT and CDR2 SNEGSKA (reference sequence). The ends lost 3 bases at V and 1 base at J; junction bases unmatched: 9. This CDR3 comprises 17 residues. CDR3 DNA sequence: TGCAGTGCTAGTCCCGCCGGGACTAGCGGGTCCCAAGAGACCCAGTACTTC. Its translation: CSASPAGTSGSQETQYF.

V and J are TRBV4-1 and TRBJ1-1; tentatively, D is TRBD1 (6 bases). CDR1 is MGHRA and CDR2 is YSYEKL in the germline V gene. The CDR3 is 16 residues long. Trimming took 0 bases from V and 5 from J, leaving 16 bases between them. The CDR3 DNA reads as TGCGCCAGCAGCCAAGATCTCAGGGGCGGGGGGACTGAAGCTTTCTTT. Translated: CASSQDLRGGGTEAFF.

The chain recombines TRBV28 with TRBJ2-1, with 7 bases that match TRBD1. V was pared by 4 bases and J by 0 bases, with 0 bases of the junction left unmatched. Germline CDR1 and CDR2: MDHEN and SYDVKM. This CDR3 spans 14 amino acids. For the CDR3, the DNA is TGTGCCAGCAGTTCAGGGGGCTCCTACAATGAGCAGTTCTTC. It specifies CASSSGGSYNEQFF.

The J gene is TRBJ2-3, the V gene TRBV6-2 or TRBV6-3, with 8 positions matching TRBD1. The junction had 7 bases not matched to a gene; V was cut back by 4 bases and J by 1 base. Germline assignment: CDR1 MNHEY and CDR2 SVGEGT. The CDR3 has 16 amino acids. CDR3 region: CASSSVTGEGTDTQYF. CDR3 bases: TGTGCCAGCAGTTCGGTGACAGGGGAGGGCACAGATACGCAGTATTTT.

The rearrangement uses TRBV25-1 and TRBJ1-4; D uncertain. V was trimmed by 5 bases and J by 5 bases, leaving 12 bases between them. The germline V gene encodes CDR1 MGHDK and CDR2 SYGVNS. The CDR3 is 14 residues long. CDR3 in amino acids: CASSISVANEKLFF. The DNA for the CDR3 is TGTGCCAGCAGTATTTCAGTTGCAAATGAAAAACTGTTTTTT.

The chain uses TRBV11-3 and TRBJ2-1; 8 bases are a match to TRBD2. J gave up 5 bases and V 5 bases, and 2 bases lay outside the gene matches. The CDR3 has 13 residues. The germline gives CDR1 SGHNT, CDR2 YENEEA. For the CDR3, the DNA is TGTGCCAGCAGCCCCGGGAGGGACAATGAGCAGTTCTTC. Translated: CASSPGRDNEQFF.

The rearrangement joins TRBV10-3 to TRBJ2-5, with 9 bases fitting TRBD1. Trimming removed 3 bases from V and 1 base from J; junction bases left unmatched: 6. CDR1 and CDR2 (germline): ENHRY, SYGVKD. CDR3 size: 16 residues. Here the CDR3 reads CAISDQGDRAQETQYF. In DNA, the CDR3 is TGTGCCATCAGTGATCAGGGGGACAGGGCCCAAGAGACCCAGTACTTC.

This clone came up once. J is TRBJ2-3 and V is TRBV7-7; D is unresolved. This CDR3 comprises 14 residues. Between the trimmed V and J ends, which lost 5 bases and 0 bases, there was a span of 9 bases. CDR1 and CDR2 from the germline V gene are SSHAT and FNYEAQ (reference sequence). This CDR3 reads CASSRTPSTDTQYF. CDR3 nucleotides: TGTGCCAGCAGCCGTACACCTAGCACAGATACGCAGTATTTT.

The CDR3 protein is CASSPGGSNEKLFF. The DNA of the CDR3 is TGTGCCAGCAGCCCAGGGGGAAGTAATGAAAAACTGTTTTTT. The rearrangement links TRBV7-2 to TRBJ1-4; 7 bases are shared with TRBD1. V shed 5 bases, J shed 4 bases, and the junction held 4 bases outside the gene matches. The CDR3 is made up of 14 amino acids. Germline CDR1 SGHTA, CDR2 FQGNSA.

CDR3 amino acids: CASRTGLDTQYF. The CDR3, as DNA: TGTGCCAGCAGGACAGGCCTAGATACGCAGTATTTT. V and J are TRBV2 and TRBJ2-3, with D maybe TRBD1 (6 bases). Germline V gene sequence: CDR1 SNHLY, CDR2 FYNNEI. V was pared by 6 bases and J by 5 bases, with 9 bases between. The CDR3 length is 12 residues.

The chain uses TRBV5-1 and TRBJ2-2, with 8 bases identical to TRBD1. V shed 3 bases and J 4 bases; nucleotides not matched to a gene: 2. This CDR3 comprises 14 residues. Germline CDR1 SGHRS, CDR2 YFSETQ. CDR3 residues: CASSSGQATGELFF. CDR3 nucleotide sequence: TGCGCCAGCAGCTCGGGACAGGCCACCGGGGAGCTGTTTTTT.

The CDR3 region has the DNA TGTGCCAGCAGTATGAACCAGGGATACACTGAAGCTTTCTTT. Its translation: CASSMNQGYTEAFF. This chain uses TRBV28 with TRBJ1-1; D possibly corresponds to TRBD1 (5 bases). The germline V gene has CDR1 MDHEN and CDR2 SYDVKM. The CDR3 has 14 residues. The V end was cut by 5 bases, the J end by 3 bases, with 13 bases between.

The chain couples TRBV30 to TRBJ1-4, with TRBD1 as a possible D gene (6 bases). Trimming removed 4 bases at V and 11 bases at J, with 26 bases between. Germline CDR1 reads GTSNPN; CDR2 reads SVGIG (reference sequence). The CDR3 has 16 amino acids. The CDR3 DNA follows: TGTGCCTGGACCCCCGTGGCCGGCAGGGGATGGGGGAAACTGTTTTTT. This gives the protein CAWTPVAGRGWGKLFF.

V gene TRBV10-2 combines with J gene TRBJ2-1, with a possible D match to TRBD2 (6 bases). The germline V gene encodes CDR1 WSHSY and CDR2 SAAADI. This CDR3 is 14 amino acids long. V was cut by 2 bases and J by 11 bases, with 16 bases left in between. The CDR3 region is CASSEGSSGTKQFF. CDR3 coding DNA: TGCGCCAGCAGTGAGGGCAGTAGCGGTACTAAGCAGTTCTTC.

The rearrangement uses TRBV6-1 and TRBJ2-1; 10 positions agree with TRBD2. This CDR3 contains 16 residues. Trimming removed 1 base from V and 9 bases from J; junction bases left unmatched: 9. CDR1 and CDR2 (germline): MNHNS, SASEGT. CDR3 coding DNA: TGTGCCAGCAGTGAAGAAGCGCTAGCGGGGGAAGGTGAGCAGTTCTTC. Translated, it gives CASSEEALAGEGEQFF.

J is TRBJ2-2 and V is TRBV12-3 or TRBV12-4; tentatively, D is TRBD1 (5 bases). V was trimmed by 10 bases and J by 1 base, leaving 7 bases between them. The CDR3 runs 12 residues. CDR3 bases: TGTGCCATAACAGGGAACACCGGGGAGCTGTTTTTT. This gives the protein CAITGNTGELFF.

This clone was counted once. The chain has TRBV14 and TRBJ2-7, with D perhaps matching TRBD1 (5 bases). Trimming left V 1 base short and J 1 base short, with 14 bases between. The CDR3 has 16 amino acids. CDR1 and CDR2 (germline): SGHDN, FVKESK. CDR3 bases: TGTGCCAGCAGCCAAGGGACACCCTATTTATCCTACGAGCAGTACTTC. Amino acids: CASSQGTPYLSYEQYF.

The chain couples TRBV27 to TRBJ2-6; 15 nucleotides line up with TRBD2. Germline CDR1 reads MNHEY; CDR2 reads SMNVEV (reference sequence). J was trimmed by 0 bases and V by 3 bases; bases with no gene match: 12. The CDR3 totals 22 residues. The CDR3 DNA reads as TGTGCCAGCAGTTTTTACGCCCCCGGGACTAGCGGGGGGAGCTCTGGGGCCAACGTCCTGACTTTC. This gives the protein CASSFYAPGTSGGSSGANVLTF.

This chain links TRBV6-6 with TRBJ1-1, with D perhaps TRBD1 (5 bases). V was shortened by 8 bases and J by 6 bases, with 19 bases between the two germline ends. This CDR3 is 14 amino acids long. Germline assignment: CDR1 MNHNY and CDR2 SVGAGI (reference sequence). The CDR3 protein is CASETGERLAEAFF. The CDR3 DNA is TGTGCCAGCGAAACAGGTGAACGGCTCGCTGAAGCTTTCTTT.